These 29 T cell receptor beta chains share one sample of origin, sequenced in a study of shared clonotypes between healthy human individuals (TCRdb year 2020). The receptor library was made with the immunoSEQ multiplex PCR assay. TCRdb limited this immuneACCESS table to in-frame rearrangements with V and J called. A share of clones is missing; checked studies link under half to unresolved V genes, and the rest is unexplained. For this sample the table gives 2 million to 2.5 million clones, of which 85% to 95% were detected only once. 1.5% to 2% of the sample comes from the top ten. For the CD8 naive samples, CD45RO-negative cells were positively selected for CCR7, yielding a CD45RA+CCR7+ population from which TemRA cells were excluded. Sequenced input: naive CD8+ T cells from PBMCs. The cell subset or site label corresponds to: CD45RA+CCR7+. All receptors derive from a man aged 18 to 30 in good health. Some clones in this sample may be carry-over from other donors' samples.

This clone appeared once. This chain joins TRBV7-9 and TRBJ2-7; D is uncertain. Germline CDR1 and CDR2: SEHNR and FQNEAQ (reference sequence). The CDR3 has 13 amino acids. Trimming cost V 0 bases and J 2 bases, with 5 bases left between them. This CDR3 reads CASSLAFPYEQYF. CDR3 in DNA: TGTGCCAGCAGCTTAGCGTTCCCCTACGAGCAGTACTTC.

The chain joins TRBV27 to TRBJ2-6, with a possible D match to TRBD1 (5 bases). This CDR3 spans 16 amino acids. V was trimmed by 3 bases and J by 0 bases, leaving 9 bases between them. In germline, CDR1 is MNHEY, CDR2 SMNVEV (reference sequence). Here the CDR3 DNA reads TGTGCCAGCAGTTTCGGCAGGGCCTCTGGGGCCAACGTCCTGACTTTC. Its translation is CASSFGRASGANVLTF.

The V gene is TRBV5-1, the J gene TRBJ2-7, with D possibly being TRBD2 (5 bases). Trimming removed 4 bases at V and 5 bases at J, with 16 bases between. Germline values: CDR1 SGHRS, CDR2 YFSETQ. The CDR3 extends over 14 amino acids. The CDR3 nucleotides read TGCGCCAGCAGCCCCCCCCTAGGGAGCCACGAGCAGTACTTC. Translated, it gives CASSPPLGSHEQYF.

The rearrangement joins TRBV15 to TRBJ2-7, with TRBD1 as a possible D gene (6 bases). The germline CDR1 and CDR2 sequences are LNHNV and YYDKDF (reference sequence). The CDR3 has 15 residues. Deletions cut 5 bases from V and 2 bases from J, with 16 bases between. The CDR3 here is CATSGQWTVAYEQYF. In nucleotides, the CDR3 is TGTGCCACCAGCGGCCAATGGACAGTTGCCTACGAGCAGTACTTC.

The rearrangement uses TRBV11-3 and TRBJ2-7, with TRBD2 as a possible D gene (6 bases). Per the germline V gene, CDR1 is SGHNT and CDR2 is YENEEA. This CDR3 comprises 13 residues. The ends were cut back, 5 bases at V and 6 bases at J, with 14 bases in the middle. Written as DNA, the CDR3 is TGTGCCAGCAGCGAGACTAGTGCGGTCGAGCAGTACTTC. This encodes CASSETSAVEQYF.

The V and J genes are TRBV27 and TRBJ2-1; 7 bases map to TRBD2. V lost 10 bases, J lost 3 bases, and 9 bases stayed unmatched. The CDR3 extends over 14 amino acids. Germline V gene lookup returns CDR1 MNHEY and CDR2 SMNVEV (reference sequence). This chain's CDR3 is CATSTSPGYNEQFF. CDR3 DNA sequence: TGTGCCACCTCGACTAGCCCGGGCTACAATGAGCAGTTCTTC.

The chain recombines TRBV7-9 with TRBJ2-2, with D perhaps TRBD2 (6 bases). The V end lost 5 bases, the J end lost 3 bases, and 13 bases lay between the germline ends. The germline V gene has CDR1 SEHNR and CDR2 FQNEAQ (reference sequence). The CDR3 totals 15 residues. Written as DNA, the CDR3 is TGTGCCAGCAGCCGGGGAGGAGGGGACACCGGGGAGCTGTTTTTT. It codes for CASSRGGGDTGELFF. The full variable domain, rest sourced from reference TRBV7-9 and TRBJ2-2, is DTGVSQNPRHKITKRGQNVTFRCDPISEHNRLYWYRQTLGQGPEFLTYFQNEAQLEKSRLLSDRFSAERPKGSFSTLEIQRTEQGDSAMYLCASSRGGGDTGELFFGEGSRLTVL.

The J gene is TRBJ2-1, the V gene TRBV5-4; no firm D call. The CDR3 loop spans 13 amino acids. CDR1 and CDR2 (germline): SGHNT, YYREEE (reference sequence). Trimming left V 10 bases short and J 1 base short, with 12 bases between. CDR3 region: CACCCGSYNEQFF. The CDR3 DNA sequence: TGTGCCTGTTGTTGCGGATCCTACAATGAGCAGTTCTTC. The whole variable domain, remainder taken from reference TRBV5-4 and TRBJ2-1, is ETGVTQSPTHLIKTRGQQVTLRCSSQSGHNTVSWYQQALGQGPQFIFQYYREEENGRGNFPPRFSGLQFPNYSSELNVNALELDDSALYLCACCCGSYNEQFFGPGTRLTVL.

V and J are TRBV28 and TRBJ2-5, with D hard to call. The J call may be incorrect, as the DNA end agrees better with TRBJ2-7. Germline CDR1 is MDHEN and CDR2 is SYDVKM. This CDR3 has 13 amino acids. The CDR3 spells CASSFEEAYEQYF. The DNA for the CDR3 is TGTGCCAGCAGTTTTGAGGAAGCCTACGAGCAGTACTTC.

This sequence joins TRBV21-1 and TRBJ2-2; the DNA was not compared with TRBD1, the D call given in the table. TRBV21-1 represents a pseudogene. The CDR3 loop spans 20 amino acids. CDR3 bases: TGTGCCACCAGGCTCGACCTGGACAAAACCGACCCCCACTTCGCCGGGGAGCTGTTTTTT. Its protein product is CATRLDLDKTDPHFAGELFF.

The V gene is TRBV14, the J gene TRBJ2-7; D is perhaps TRBD1 or TRBD2 (5 bases each). The CDR3 totals 14 residues. Deletions cut 5 bases from V and 0 bases from J, with 11 bases between. From germline, CDR1 is SGHDN and CDR2 FVKESK. The CDR3 DNA sequence: TGTGCCAGCAGCTTCCGGGACGGCTCCTACGAGCAGTACTTC. Translating it yields CASSFRDGSYEQYF.

The genes are TRBV2 and TRBJ2-1, with 7 positions matching TRBD2. The CDR3 loop spans 15 amino acids. CDR1 SNHLY and CDR2 FYNNEI come from the germline V gene. J lost 4 bases, V lost 1 base, and 4 bases had no gene match. CDR3 sequence reads: CASSEGTRLYNEQFF. The CDR3 region has the DNA TGTGCCAGCAGTGAAGGGACTAGGCTATACAATGAGCAGTTCTTC.

The V gene is TRBV10-2, the J gene TRBJ2-1; 14 positions match TRBD2. Trimming removed 7 bases from V and 0 bases from J; junction bases left unmatched: 8. Germline CDR1 and CDR2: WSHSY and SAAADI. The CDR3 is 18 residues long. CDR3 amino acids: CASTGTSGSPRSYNEQFF. CDR3 DNA sequence: TGCGCCAGCACTGGGACTAGCGGGAGTCCTCGCTCCTACAATGAGCAGTTCTTC.

This chain links TRBV27 with TRBJ2-7, with no clear D. The V and J ends lost 4 bases and 3 bases respectively, with 10 bases between them. The CDR3 runs to 13 residues. CDR1 and CDR2 from the germline V gene are MNHEY and SMNVEV (reference sequence). The CDR3 sequence is CASSSLPFYEQYF. The CDR3 nucleotides are TGTGCCAGCAGTTCCCTACCTTTCTACGAGCAGTACTTC.

This sequence joins TRBV5-1 and TRBJ2-7, with D perhaps matching TRBD2 (5 bases). Trimming stripped 2 bases from V and 4 bases from J, with 16 bases between. The CDR3 is made up of 15 amino acids. In germline, CDR1 is SGHRS, CDR2 YFSETQ. CDR3 DNA: TGCGCCAGCAGCTTCGGACCGACTAAGCTTTACGAGCAGTACTTC. It yields the protein CASSFGPTKLYEQYF.

This sequence joins TRBV4-1 and TRBJ1-5, with 8 bases aligning to TRBD1. The V gene end was trimmed by 0 bases and the J gene end by 5 bases; junction bases not matched to a gene: 3. Germline assignment: CDR1 MGHRA and CDR2 YSYEKL. The CDR3 has 15 amino acids. The CDR3 DNA reads TGCGCCAGCAGCCAAGAGTTGGGACAGGATCAGCCCCAGCATTTT. Its translation is CASSQELGQDQPQHF.

The chain is built from TRBV27 and TRBJ2-3; 7 nucleotides align to TRBD2. V dropped 5 bases and J dropped 1; count of bases not matched to a gene: 6. Per the germline V gene, CDR1 is MNHEY and CDR2 is SMNVEV (reference sequence). There are 15 residues in the CDR3. In nucleotides, the CDR3 is TGTGCCAGCAGTCTGATAGCGGGCCGCACAGATACGCAGTATTTT. It specifies CASSLIAGRTDTQYF.

The J gene is TRBJ1-5, the V gene TRBV28; D may be TRBD1 (5 bases). Per the germline V gene, CDR1 is MDHEN and CDR2 is SYDVKM. The V and J ends lost 4 bases and 4 bases respectively, with 20 bases between them. The CDR3 consists of 17 residues. For the CDR3, the DNA is TGTGCCAGCAGTTCCCAGGGTATTGGGGGGATGAATCAGCCCCAGCATTTT. Its protein product is CASSSQGIGGMNQPQHF.

This clone appeared once. This CDR3 is also generated by other DNA sequences in the sample. The chain uses TRBV9 and TRBJ2-1, with 10 bases identical to TRBD2. The CDR3 extends over 15 amino acids. Germline CDR1 is SGDLS and CDR2 is YYNGEE. V trimming: 0 bases; J trimming: 7 bases; junction bases outside the gene matches: 4. CDR3 protein: CASSVGAGGSNEQFF. The CDR3 DNA follows: TGTGCCAGCAGCGTAGGAGCGGGAGGGTCGAATGAGCAGTTCTTC.

J is TRBJ2-1 and V is TRBV27; 14 nucleotides agree with TRBD2. Germline V gene lookup returns CDR1 MNHEY and CDR2 SMNVEV (reference sequence). Losses at the gene ends were 6 bases for V and 8 bases for J; bases not matched to a gene: 9. The length of the CDR3 is 16 residues. Here the CDR3 DNA reads TGTGCCAGCAGCACACCCCGACTAGCGGGAGGGTATGAGCAGTTCTTC. As protein: CASSTPRLAGGYEQFF.

This chain joins TRBV4-1 and TRBJ1-2; 8 nucleotides line up with TRBD1. The germline V gene has CDR1 MGHRA and CDR2 YSYEKL. The CDR3 covers 16 residues. The V segment lost 1 base and the J segment 4 bases; nucleotides outside the gene matches: 8. CDR3 nucleotide sequence: TGCGCCAGCAGCCAAGCCCCCAGGGACAGGCTCTATGGCTACACCTTC. Its translation is CASSQAPRDRLYGYTF.

J is TRBJ2-1 and V is TRBV5-6; 9 nucleotides agree with TRBD2. CDR3 size: 13 residues. Germline-derived CDR1 and CDR2 are SGHDT and YYEEEE. V lost 2 bases and J lost 16; bases outside the gene matches: 10. Written as DNA, the CDR3 is TGTGCCAGCAGCTTCGGTCAGACTAGCGGTCCCTTCTTC. Protein sequence: CASSFGQTSGPFF. The whole variable domain, remainder taken from reference TRBV5-6 and TRBJ2-1, is DAGVTQSPTHLIKTRGQQVTLRCSPKSGHDTVSWYQQALGQGPQFIFQYYEEEERQRGNFPDRFSGHQFPNYSSELNVNALLLGDSALYLCASSFGQTSGPFFGPGTRLTVL.

V gene TRBV5-4 combines with J gene TRBJ2-7, with 7 bases lining up with TRBD1. This CDR3 contains 14 residues. Germline-derived CDR1 and CDR2 are SGHNT and YYREEE (reference sequence). The trim removed 0 bases at V and 2 bases at J, leaving 2 bases unmatched. CDR3 region: CASSLEQGTYEQYF. CDR3 bases: TGTGCCAGCAGCTTGGAACAGGGGACCTACGAGCAGTACTTC.

The V and J genes are TRBV28 and TRBJ2-7, with a weak D call TRBD2 (7 bases). Germline V lookup: CDR1 MDHEN, CDR2 SYDVKM. There are 18 residues in the CDR3. V lost 6 bases and J lost 4, with 28 bases in between. The CDR3 DNA sequence: TGTGCCAGCAGCCCACGGGACTTAGGGGGGGGCTGGGGATACGAGCAGTACTTC. Translation: CASSPRDLGGGWGYEQYF.

V is TRBV5-6 and J is TRBJ2-7, with 7 positions matching TRBD2. CDR3 length: 17 residues. Per the germline V gene, CDR1 is SGHDT and CDR2 is YYEEEE. J was trimmed by 2 bases and V by 4 bases; bases with no gene match: 15. CDR3 sequence (DNA): TGTGCCAGCAGCATCTTTCTAGCGGAGACCACCCCCTACGAGCAGTACTTC. This codes for CASSIFLAETTPYEQYF.

Worth noting for this clone: Other nucleotide sequences from this sample produce the same CDR3. The chain recombines TRBV9 with TRBJ2-3; D call uncertain. CDR1 is SGDLS and CDR2 is YYNGEE in the germline V gene. Trimming pared 0 bases from V and 0 bases from J, leaving 8 bases between. The CDR3 is 15 residues long. For the CDR3, the DNA is TGTGCCAGCAGCGTAGGCAGTTATAGCACAGATACGCAGTATTTT. It specifies CASSVGSYSTDTQYF.

Remarks on this clone: This same CDR3 is encoded by further DNA sequences in the sample. CDR3 residues: CASSLTGSSYEQYF. Here the CDR3 DNA reads TGTGCCAGCAGTTTGACAGGATCGTCTTACGAGCAGTACTTC. The V call is TRBV27, the J call TRBJ2-7, with D perhaps matching TRBD1 (6 bases). CDR3 length: 14 amino acids. Trimming took off 3 bases at V and 4 bases at J, with 13 bases between the two ends. Germline CDR1 MNHEY, CDR2 SMNVEV (reference sequence).

The chain uses TRBV7-9 and TRBJ2-1; 9 bases line up with TRBD2. Germline V gives CDR1 SEHNR, CDR2 FQNEAQ (reference sequence). The ends lost 5 bases at V and 9 bases at J; junction bases unmatched: 5. The CDR3 is 13 amino acids. The CDR3: CASSPGTSSEQFF. The CDR3 DNA sequence: TGTGCCAGCAGCCCAGGGACTAGCAGTGAGCAGTTCTTC.

This clone occurred once. The chain recombines TRBV5-4 with TRBJ2-7; 7 bases fit TRBD1. There are 12 residues in the CDR3. The junction had 4 bases not matched to a gene; V was cut back by 4 bases and J by 6 bases. Germline assignment: CDR1 SGHNT and CDR2 YYREEE (reference sequence). CDR3 coding DNA: TGTGCCAGCAGCCTACGACAGGGCGAGCAGTACTTC. Protein: CASSLRQGEQYF.